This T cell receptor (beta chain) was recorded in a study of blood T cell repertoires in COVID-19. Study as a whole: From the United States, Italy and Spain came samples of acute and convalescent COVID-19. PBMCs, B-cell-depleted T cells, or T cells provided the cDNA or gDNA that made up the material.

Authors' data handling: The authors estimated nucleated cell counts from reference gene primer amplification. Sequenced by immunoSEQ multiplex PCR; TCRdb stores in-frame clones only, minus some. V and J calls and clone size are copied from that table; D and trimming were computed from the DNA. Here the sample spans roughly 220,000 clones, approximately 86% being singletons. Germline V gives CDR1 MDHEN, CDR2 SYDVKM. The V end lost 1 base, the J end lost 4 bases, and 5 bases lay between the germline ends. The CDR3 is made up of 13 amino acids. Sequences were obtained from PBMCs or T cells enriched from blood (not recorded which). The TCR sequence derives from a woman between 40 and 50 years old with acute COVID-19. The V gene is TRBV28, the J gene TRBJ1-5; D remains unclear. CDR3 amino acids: CASSLFLNQPQHF. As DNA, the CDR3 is TGTGCCAGCAGTTTATTCTTGAATCAGCCCCAGCATTTT.